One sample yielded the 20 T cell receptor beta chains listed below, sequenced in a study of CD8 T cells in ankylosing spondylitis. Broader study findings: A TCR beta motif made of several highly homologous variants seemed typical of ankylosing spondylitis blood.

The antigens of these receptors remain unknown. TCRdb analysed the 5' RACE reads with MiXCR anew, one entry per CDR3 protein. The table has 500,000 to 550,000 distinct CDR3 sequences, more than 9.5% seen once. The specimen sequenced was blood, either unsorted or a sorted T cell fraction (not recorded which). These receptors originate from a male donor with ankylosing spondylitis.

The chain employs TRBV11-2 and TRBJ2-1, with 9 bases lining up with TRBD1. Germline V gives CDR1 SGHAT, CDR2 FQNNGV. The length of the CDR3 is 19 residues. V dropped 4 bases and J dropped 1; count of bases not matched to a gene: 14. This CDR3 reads CASSSLLRIDRGSYNEQFF. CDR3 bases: TGTGCCAGCAGCTCTCTGTTACGAATAGACAGGGGGTCCTACAATGAGCAGTTCTTC.

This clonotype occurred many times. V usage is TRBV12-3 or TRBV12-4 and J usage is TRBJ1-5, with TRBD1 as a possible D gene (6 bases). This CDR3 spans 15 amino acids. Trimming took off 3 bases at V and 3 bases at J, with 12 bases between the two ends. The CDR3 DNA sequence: TGTGCCAGCAGTTTGTCAGGGGCTCTCAATCAGCCCCAGCATTTT. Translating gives CASSLSGALNQPQHF.

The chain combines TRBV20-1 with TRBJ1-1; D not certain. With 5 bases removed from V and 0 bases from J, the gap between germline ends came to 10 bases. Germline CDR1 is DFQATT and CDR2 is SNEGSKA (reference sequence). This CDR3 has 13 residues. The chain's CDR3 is CSAYQSVNTEAFF. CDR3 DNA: TGCAGTGCTTACCAAAGTGTGAACACTGAAGCTTTCTTT.

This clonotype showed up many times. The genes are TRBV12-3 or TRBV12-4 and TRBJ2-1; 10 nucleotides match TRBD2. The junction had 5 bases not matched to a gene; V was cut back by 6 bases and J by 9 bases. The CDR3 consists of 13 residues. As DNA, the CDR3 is TGTGCCAGCAGCCCCCTAGCGGGAGTTGAGCAGTTCTTC. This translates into CASSPLAGVEQFF.

This CDR3 reads CSARVRGGNSNQPQHF. DNA for the CDR3: TGCAGTGCTAGAGTAAGGGGCGGTAATAGCAATCAGCCCCAGCATTTT. This chain links TRBV20-1 with TRBJ1-5, with D maybe TRBD1 (5 bases). This CDR3 spans 16 amino acids. The V end lost 1 base, the J end lost 0 bases, and 13 bases lay between the germline ends. From germline, CDR1 is DFQATT and CDR2 SNEGSKA (reference sequence).

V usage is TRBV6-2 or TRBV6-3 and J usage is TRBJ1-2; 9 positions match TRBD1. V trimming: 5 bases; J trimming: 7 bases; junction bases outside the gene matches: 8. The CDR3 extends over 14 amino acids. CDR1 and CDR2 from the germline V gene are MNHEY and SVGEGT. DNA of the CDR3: TGTGCCAGCAGTGCCACAGGGGGCGACAGTGGCTACACCTTC. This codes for CASSATGGDSGYTF.

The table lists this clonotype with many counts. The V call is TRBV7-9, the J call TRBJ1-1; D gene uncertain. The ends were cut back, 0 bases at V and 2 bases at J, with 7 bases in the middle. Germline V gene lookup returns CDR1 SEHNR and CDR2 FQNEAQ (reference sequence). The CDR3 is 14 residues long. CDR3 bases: TGTGCCAGCAGCTTAGCACAGATTAACACTGAAGCTTTCTTT. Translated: CASSLAQINTEAFF.

The CDR3 sequence is CASSFGGQKNSPLHF. The CDR3 DNA is TGTGCCAGCAGCTTCGGCGGACAGAAAAATTCACCCCTCCACTTT. The rearrangement links TRBV11-2 to TRBJ1-6, with TRBD1 as a possible D gene (6 bases). In germline, CDR1 is SGHAT, CDR2 FQNNGV. The V end was cut by 3 bases, the J end by 7 bases, with 13 bases between. The CDR3 is 15 residues long.

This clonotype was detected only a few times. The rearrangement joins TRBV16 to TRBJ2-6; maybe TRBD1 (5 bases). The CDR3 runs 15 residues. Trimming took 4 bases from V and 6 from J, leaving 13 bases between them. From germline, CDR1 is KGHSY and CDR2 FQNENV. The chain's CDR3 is CASSRDSGVANVLTF. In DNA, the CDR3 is TGTGCCAGCAGCCGAGACAGTGGAGTGGCCAACGTCCTGACTTTC.

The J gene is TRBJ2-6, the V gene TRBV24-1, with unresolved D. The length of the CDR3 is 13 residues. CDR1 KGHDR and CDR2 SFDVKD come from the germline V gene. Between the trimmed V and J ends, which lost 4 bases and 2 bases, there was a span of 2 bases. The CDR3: CATSEPGANVLTF. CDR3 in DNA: TGTGCCACCAGTGAGCCTGGGGCCAACGTCCTGACTTTC.

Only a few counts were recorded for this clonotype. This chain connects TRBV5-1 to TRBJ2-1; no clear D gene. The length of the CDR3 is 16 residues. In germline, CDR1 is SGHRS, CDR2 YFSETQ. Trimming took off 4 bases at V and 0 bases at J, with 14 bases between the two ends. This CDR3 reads CASSPSLWSSYNEQFF. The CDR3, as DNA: TGCGCCAGCAGCCCAAGCTTGTGGTCCTCCTACAATGAGCAGTTCTTC.

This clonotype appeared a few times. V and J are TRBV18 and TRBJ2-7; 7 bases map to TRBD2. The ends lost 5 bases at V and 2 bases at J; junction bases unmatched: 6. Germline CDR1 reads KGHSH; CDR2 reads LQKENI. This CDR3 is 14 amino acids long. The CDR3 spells CASSSSSGAYEQYV. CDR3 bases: TGTGCCAGCTCATCATCTAGCGGCGCCTACGAGCAGTACGTC.

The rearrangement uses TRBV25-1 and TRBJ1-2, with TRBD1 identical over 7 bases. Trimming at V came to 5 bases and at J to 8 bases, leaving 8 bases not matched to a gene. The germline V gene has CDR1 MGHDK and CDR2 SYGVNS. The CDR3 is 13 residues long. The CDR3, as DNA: TGTGCCAGCAGTAGACGGACAGGCGGCGGCTACACCTTC. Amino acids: CASSRRTGGGYTF.

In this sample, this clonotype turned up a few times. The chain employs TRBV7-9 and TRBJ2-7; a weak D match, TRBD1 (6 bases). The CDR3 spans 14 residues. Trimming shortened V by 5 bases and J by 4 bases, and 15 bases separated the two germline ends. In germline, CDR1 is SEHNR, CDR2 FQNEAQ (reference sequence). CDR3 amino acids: CASSQDTGNYEQYF. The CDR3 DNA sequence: TGTGCCAGCAGCCAAGATACAGGGAATTACGAGCAGTACTTC.

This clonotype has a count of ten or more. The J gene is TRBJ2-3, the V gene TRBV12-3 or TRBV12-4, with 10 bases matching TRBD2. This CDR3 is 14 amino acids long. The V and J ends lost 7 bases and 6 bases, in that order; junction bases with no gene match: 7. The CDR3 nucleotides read TGTGCCAGCAAACCTAGCGGGAGTGGGGATACGCAGTATTTT. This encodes CASKPSGSGDTQYF.

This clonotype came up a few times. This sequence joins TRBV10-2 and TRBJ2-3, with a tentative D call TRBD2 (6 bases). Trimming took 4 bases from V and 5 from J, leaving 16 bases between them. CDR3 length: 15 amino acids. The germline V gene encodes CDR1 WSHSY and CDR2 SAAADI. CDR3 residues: CASSGGTGGGDTQYF. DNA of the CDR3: TGCGCCAGCAGTGGTGGGACTGGAGGTGGAGATACGCAGTATTTT.

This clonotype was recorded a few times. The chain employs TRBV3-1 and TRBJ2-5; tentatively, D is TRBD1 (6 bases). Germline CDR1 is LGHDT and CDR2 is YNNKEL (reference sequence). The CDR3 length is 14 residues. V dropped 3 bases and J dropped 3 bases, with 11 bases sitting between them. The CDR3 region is CASSHLAGEETQYF. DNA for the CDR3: TGTGCCAGCAGCCACTTAGCAGGGGAAGAGACCCAGTACTTC.

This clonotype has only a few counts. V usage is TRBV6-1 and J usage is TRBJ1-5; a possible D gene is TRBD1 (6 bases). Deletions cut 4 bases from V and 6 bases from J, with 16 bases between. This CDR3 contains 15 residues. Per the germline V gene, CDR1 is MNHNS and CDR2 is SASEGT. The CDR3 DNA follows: TGTGCCAGCAGTGGATTTTCCGGGGGGCTTCAGCCCCAGCATTTT. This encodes CASSGFSGGLQPQHF.

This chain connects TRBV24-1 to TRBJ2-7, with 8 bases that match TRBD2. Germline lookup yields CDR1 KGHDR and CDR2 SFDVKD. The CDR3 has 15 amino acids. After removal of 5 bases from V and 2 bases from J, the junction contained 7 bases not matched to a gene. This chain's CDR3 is CATSAALAATYEQYF. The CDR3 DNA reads TGTGCCACCAGTGCCGCACTAGCGGCAACCTACGAGCAGTACTTC.

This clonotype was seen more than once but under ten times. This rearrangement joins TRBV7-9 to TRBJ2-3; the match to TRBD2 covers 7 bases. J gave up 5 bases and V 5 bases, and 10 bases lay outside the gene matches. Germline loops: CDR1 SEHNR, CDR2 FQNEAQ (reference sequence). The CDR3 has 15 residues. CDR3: CASSGDGRTEDTQYF. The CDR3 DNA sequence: TGTGCCAGCAGCGGAGACGGGAGGACTGAAGATACGCAGTATTTT.